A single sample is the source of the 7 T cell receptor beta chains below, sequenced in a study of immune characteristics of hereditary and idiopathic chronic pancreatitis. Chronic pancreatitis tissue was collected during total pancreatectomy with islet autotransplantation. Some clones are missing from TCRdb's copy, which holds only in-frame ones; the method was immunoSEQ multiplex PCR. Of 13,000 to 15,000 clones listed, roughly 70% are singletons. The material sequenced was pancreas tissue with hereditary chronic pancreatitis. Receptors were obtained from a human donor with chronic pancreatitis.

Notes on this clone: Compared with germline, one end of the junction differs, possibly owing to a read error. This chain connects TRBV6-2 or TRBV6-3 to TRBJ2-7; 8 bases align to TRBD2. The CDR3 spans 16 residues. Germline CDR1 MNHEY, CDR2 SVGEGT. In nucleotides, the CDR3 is TGTGCCAGCAGTTACTCCCGGGACTCCCGCTTGACTAGCGTGGGCTTC. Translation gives CASSYSRDSRLTSVGF.

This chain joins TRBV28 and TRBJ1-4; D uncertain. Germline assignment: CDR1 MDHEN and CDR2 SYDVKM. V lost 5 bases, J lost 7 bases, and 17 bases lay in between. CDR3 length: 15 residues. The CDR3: CASSTSGLVREKLFF. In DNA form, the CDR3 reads TGTGCCAGCAGTACGTCAGGACTTGTTCGTGAAAAACTGTTTTTT.

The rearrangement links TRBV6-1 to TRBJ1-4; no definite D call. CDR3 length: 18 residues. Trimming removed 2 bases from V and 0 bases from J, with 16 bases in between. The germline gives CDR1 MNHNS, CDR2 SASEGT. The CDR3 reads CASSEKPYPGATNEKLFF. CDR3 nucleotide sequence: TGTGCCAGCAGTGAAAAGCCTTACCCTGGCGCAACTAATGAAAAACTGTTTTTT.

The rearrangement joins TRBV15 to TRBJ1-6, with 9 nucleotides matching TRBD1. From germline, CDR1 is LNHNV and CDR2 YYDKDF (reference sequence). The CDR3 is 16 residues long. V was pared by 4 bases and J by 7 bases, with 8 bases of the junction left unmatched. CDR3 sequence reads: CATSTKRDRENSPLHF. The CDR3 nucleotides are TGTGCCACCAGCACCAAGCGGGACAGGGAAAATTCACCCCTCCACTTT.

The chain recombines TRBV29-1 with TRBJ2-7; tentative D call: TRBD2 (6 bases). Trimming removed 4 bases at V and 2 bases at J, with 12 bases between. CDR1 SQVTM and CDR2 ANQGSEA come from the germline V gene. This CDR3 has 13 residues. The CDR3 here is CSVARDFPYEQYF. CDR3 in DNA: TGCAGCGTTGCCCGGGACTTTCCCTACGAGCAGTACTTC.

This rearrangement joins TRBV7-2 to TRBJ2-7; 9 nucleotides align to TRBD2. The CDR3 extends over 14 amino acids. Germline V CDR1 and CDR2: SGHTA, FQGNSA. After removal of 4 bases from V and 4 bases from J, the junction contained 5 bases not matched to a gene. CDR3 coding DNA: TGTGCCAGCAGCTCGACTAGCGGACAATACGAGCAGTACTTC. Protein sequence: CASSSTSGQYEQYF. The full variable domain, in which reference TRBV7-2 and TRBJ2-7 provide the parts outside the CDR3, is GAGVSQSPSNKVTEKGKDVELRCDPISGHTALYWYRQSLGQGLEFLIYFQGNSAPDKSGLPSDRFSAERTGGSVSTLTIQRTQQEDSAVYLCASSSTSGQYEQYFGPGTRLTVT.

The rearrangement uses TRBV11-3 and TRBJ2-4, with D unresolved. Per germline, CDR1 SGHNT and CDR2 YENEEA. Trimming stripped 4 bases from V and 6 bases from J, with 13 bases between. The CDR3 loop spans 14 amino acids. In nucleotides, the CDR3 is TGTGCCAGCAGCTACCTCCGAAATACAAACATTCAGTACTTC. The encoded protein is CASSYLRNTNIQYF.